This T cell receptor (beta chain) is from a study of beta chain features in type 1 diabetes. Study-level points and caveats: The study found fewer insertions and more deletions at VDJ junctions in type 1 diabetes patients. Type 1 diabetes patients showed a moderate but significant shortening of TCRB CDR3s in all four CD4+ subsets.

The germline V gene has CDR1 GTSNPN and CDR2 SVGIG (reference sequence). V was trimmed by 3 bases and J by 4 bases, leaving 9 bases between them. The CDR3 covers 13 residues. A note on this clone: Its antigen is unknown.

Every isolated RNA sample was fully reverse transcribed, so sequencing captured expressed TCRB transcripts. TCRdb's copy holds only in-frame clones and misses some; the assay was immunoSEQ multiplex PCR. The table records hundreds of thousands of clones, over 13% of them present only once. Cells sorted by CD45RO/CCR7/CD25/CD127/CD95/CD27 comprised CD4+ naive, central memory, regulatory and stem cell-like memory cells. The V call is TRBV30, the J call TRBJ1-4, with D hard to call. Sample: naive CD4+ T cells from blood. The receptor was derived from a man between 18 and 29 years old with type 1 diabetes. The CDR3 region is CAWSAGGNEKLFF. The CDR3 DNA is TGTGCCTGGAGCGCCGGCGGTAATGAAAAACTGTTTTTT.